This T cell receptor beta chain was profiled in a study of a mutant IDH1 vaccine in newly diagnosed glioma. Overall study: Across weeks 1, 3, 5, 7, 11, 15, 19 and 23, patients received a vaccination each time, eight in all. There were 62.5% males and roughly 38% females among treated patients, whose mean age was roughly 40 years.

General study points: Pseudoprogression seemingly bore no relation to changes in top peripheral T cell clonotypes.

This clone was detected a few times. No antigen is known for it. Clones were sequenced by immunoSEQ multiplex PCR, and TCRdb holds only the in-frame ones, with some missing. The sample holds tens of thousands of clones, 78% seen once. Time point defined: week 23, last vaccination. Mutant IDH1 20-mer peptide, at 300 ug, made up each vaccine dose, with topical imiquimod. Each tumor in the donors was a new WHO grade 3 or 4 astrocytoma, IDH1-mutant and ATRX-lost. The CDR3 is 16 residues long. CDR1 and CDR2 from the germline V gene are SQVTM and ANQGSEA. V was pared by 6 bases and J by 9 bases, with 17 bases of the junction left unmatched.

Sequencing used PBMCs, obtained from a glioma patient whose treatment included an IDH1 peptide vaccine. The chain couples TRBV29-1 to TRBJ2-2; 9 bases match TRBD2. This TCR was recovered from a woman in her forties with glioma. Some clones in this sample may be carry-over from other donors' samples. CDR3 residues: CSVPMWGSGGSWELFF. Here the CDR3 DNA reads TGCAGCGTACCTATGTGGGGTAGCGGGGGTTCATGGGAGCTGTTTTTT.